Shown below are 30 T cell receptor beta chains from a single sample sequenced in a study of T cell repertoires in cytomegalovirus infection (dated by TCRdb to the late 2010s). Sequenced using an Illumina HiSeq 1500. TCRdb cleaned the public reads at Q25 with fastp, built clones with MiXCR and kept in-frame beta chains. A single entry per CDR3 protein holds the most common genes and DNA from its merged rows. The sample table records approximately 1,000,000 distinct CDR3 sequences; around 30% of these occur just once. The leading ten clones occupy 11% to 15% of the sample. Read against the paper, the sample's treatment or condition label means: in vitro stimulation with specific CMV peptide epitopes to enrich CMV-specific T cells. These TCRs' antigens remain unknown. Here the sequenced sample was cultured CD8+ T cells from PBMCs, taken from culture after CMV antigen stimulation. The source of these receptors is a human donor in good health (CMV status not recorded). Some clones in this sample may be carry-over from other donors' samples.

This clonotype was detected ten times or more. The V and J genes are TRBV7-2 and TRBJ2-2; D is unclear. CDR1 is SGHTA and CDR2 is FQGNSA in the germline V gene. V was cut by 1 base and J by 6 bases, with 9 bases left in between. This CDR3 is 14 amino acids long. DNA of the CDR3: TGTGCCAGCAGCTTAGTATGGGCCGCCGGGGAGCTGTTTTTT. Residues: CASSLVWAAGELFF. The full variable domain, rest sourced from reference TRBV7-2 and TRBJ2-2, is GAGVSQSPSNKVTEKGKDVELRCDPISGHTALYWYRQSLGQGLEFLIYFQGNSAPDKSGLPSDRFSAERTGGSVSTLTIQRTQQEDSAVYLCASSLVWAAGELFFGEGSRLTVL.

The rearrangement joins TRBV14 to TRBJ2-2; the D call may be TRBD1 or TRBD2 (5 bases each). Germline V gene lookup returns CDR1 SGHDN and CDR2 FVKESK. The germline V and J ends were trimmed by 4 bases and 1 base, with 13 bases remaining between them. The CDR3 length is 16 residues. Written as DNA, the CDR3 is TGTGCCAGCAGCCTCTTCCGGGACGTGAACACCGGGGAGCTGTTTTTT. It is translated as CASSLFRDVNTGELFF.

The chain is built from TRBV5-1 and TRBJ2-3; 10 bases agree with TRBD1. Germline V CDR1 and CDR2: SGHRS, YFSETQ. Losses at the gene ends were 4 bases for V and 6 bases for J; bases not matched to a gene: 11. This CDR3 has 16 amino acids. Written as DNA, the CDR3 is TGCGCCAGCAGCCTTCGACAGGGGGCAGTCCACGATACGCAGTATTTT. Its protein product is CASSLRQGAVHDTQYF. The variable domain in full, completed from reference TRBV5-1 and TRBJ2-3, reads KAGVTQTPRYLIKTRGQQVTLSCSPISGHRSVSWYQQTPGQGLQFLFEYFSETQRNKGNFPGRFSGRQFSNSRSEMNVSTLELGDSALYLCASSLRQGAVHDTQYFGPGTRLTVL.

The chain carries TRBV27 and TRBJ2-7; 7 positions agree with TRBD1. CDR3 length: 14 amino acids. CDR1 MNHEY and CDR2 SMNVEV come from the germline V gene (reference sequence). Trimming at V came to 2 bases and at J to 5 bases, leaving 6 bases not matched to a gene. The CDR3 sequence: CASSLATGAHEQYV. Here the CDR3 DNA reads TGTGCCAGCAGTTTAGCTACAGGGGCCCACGAGCAGTACGTC.

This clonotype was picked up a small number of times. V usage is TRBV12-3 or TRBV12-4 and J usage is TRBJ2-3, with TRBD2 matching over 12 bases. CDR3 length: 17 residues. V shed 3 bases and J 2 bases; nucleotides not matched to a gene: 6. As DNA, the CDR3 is TGTGCCAGCAGTTTCTGGCTAGCGGGGGGGCTCACAGATACGCAGTATTTT. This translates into CASSFWLAGGLTDTQYF.

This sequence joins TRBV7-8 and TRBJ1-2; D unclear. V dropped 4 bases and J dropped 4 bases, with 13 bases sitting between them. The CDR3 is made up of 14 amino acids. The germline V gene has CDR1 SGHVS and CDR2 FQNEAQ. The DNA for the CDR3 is TGTGCCAGCAGCTCAAGCCAAGAGTTCTATGGCTACACCTTC. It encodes CASSSSQEFYGYTF.

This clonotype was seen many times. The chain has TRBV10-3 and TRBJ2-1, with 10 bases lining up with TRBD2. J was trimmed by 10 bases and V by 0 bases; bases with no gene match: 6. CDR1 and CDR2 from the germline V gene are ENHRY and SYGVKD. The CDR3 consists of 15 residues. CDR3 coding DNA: TGTGCCATCAGTGAGTCGATAGCGGGGGGACGGGAGCAGTTCTTC. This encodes CAISESIAGGREQFF.

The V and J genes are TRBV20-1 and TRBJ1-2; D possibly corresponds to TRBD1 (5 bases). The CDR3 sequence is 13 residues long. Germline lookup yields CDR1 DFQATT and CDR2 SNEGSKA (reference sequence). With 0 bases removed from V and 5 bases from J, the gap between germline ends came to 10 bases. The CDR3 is CSARDGTEYGYTF. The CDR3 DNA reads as TGCAGTGCTAGAGACGGGACGGAATATGGCTACACCTTC.

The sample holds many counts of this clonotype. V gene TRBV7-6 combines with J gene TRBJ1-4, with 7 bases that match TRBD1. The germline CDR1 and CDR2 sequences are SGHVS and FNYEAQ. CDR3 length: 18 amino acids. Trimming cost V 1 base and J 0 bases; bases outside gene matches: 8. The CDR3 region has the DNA TGTGCCAGCAGCTTAGATCGCCAGGGGGGAACAACTAATGAAAAACTGTTTTTT. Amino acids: CASSLDRQGGTTNEKLFF. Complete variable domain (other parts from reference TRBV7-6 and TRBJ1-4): GAGVSQSPRYKVTKRGQDVALRCDPISGHVSLYWYRQALGQGPEFLTYFNYEAQQDKSGLPNDRFSAERPEGSISTLTIQRTEQRDSAMYRCASSLDRQGGTTNEKLFFGSGTQLSVL.

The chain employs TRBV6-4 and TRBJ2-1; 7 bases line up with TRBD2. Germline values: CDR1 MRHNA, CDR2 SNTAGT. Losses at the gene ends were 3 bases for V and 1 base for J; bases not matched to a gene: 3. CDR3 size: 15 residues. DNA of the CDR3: TGTGCCAGCAGTGAAGACGGGGGGTCCTACAATGAGCAGTTCTTC. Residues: CASSEDGGSYNEQFF.

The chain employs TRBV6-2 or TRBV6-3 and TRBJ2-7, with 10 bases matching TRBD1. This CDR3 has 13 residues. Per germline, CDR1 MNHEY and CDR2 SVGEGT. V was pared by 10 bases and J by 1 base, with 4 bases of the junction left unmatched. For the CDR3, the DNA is TGTGCCACCGGGACAGGGGATTCCTACGAGCAGTACGTC. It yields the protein CATGTGDSYEQYV.

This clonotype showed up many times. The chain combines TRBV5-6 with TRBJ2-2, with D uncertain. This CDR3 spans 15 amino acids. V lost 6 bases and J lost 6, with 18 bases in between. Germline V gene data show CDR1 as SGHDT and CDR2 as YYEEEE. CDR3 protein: CASTSFTRPAGELFF. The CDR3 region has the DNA TGTGCCAGCACCTCATTTACCAGGCCCGCCGGGGAGCTGTTTTTT.

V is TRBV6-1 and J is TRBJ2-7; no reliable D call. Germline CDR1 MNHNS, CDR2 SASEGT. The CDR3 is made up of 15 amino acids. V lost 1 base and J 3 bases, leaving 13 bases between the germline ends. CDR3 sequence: CASSEVVLPDYEQYF. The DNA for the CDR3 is TGTGCCAGCAGTGAAGTGGTACTCCCAGACTACGAGCAGTACTTC.

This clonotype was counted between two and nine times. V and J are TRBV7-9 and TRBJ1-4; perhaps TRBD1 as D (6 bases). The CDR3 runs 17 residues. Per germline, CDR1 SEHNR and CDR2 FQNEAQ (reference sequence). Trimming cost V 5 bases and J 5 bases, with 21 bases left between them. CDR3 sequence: CASSLKGGQESNEKLFF. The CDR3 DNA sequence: TGTGCCAGCAGCCTAAAAGGGGGGCAGGAATCAAATGAAAAACTGTTTTTT.

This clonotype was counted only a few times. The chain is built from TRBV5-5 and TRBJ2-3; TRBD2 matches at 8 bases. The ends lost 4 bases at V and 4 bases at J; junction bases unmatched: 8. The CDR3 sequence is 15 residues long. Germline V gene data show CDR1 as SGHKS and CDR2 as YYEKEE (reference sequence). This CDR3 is CASSQAGARADTQYF. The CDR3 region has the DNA TGTGCCAGCAGCCAAGCGGGGGCCCGGGCAGATACGCAGTATTTT.

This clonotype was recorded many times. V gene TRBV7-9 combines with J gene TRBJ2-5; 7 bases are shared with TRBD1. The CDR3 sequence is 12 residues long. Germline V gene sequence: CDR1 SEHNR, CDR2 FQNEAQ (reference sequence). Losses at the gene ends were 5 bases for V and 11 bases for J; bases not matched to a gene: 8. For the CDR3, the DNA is TGTGCCAGCAGCCGAACAGGGGCGACACAGTACTTC. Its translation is CASSRTGATQYF.

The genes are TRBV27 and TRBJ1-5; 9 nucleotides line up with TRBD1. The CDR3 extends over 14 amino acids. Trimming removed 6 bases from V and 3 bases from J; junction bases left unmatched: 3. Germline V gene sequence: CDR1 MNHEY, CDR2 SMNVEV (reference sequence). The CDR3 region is CASSHRGPNQPQHF. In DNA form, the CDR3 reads TGTGCCAGCAGCCACAGGGGGCCCAATCAGCCCCAGCATTTT.

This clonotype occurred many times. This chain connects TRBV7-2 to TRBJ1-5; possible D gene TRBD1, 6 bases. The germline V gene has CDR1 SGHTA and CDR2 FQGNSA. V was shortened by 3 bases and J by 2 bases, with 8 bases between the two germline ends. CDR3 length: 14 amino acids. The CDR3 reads CASSLRTGNQPQHF. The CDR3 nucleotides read TGTGCCAGCAGCTTGAGGACAGGCAATCAGCCCCAGCATTTT.

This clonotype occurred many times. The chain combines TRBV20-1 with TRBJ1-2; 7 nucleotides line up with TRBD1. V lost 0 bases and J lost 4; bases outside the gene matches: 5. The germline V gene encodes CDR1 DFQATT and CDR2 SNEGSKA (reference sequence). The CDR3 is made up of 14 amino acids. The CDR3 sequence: CSARDRGQSYGYTF. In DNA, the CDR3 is TGCAGTGCTAGAGATCGGGGACAGTCCTATGGCTACACCTTC.

Here the CDR3 DNA reads TGTGCCAGCAGTCCTAGCCGTAGCACCGGGGAGCTGTTTTTT. It encodes CASSPSRSTGELFF. The chain uses TRBV7-6 and TRBJ2-2; D possibly corresponds to TRBD2 (5 bases). V lost 6 bases to trimming and J lost 4 bases, with 12 bases between them. Germline loops: CDR1 SGHVS, CDR2 FNYEAQ. The length of the CDR3 is 14 residues. Full variable domain (outside the CDR3, taken from reference TRBV7-6 and TRBJ2-2): GAGVSQSPRYKVTKRGQDVALRCDPISGHVSLYWYRQALGQGPEFLTYFNYEAQQDKSGLPNDRFSAERPEGSISTLTIQRTEQRDSAMYRCASSPSRSTGELFFGEGSRLTVL.

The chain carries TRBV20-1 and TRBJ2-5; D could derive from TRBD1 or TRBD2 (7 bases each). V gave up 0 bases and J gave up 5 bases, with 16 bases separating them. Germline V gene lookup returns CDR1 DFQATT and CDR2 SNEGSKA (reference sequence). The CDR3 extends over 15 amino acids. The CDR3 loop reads CSARESGGAMETQYF. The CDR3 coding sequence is TGCAGTGCTAGAGAGTCAGGGGGGGCAATGGAGACCCAGTACTTC.

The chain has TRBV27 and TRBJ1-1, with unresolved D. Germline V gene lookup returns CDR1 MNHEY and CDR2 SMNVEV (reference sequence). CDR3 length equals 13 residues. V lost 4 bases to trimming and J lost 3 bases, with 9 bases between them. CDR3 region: CASSYTRYTEAFF. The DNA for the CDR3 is TGTGCCAGCAGTTATACGCGGTACACTGAAGCTTTCTTT.

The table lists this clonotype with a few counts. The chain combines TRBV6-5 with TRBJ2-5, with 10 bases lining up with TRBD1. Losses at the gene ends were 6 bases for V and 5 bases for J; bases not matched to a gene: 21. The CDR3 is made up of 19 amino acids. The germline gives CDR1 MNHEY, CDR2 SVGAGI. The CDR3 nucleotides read TGTGCCAGCAGGGACCTTCGAATCCTCGACAGGGGGCTCCGTGAGACCCAGTACTTC. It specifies CASRDLRILDRGLRETQYF.

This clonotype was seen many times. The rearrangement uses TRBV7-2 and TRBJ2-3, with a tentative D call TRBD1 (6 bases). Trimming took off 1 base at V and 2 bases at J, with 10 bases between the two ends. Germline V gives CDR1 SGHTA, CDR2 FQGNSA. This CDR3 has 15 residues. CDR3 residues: CASSLDRQATDTQYF. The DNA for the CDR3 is TGTGCCAGCAGCTTAGATAGACAGGCCACAGATACGCAGTATTTT.

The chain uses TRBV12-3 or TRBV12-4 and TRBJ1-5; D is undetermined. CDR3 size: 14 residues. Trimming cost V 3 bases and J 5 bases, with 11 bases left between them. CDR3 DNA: TGTGCCAGCAGTTTTCGAGGGAAGGATCAGCCCCAGCATTTT. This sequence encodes CASSFRGKDQPQHF.

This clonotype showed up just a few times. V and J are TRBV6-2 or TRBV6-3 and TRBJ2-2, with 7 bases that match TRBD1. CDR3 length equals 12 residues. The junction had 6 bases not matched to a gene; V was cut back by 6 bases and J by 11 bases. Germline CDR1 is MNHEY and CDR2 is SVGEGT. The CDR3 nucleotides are TGTGCCAGCAGCCGAACAGGGGCTGAGCTGTTTTTT. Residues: CASSRTGAELFF.

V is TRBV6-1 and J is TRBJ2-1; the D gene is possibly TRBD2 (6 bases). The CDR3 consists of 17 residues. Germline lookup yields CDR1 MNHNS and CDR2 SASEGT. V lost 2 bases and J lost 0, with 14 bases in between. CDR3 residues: CASSESDLAISYNEQFF. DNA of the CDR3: TGTGCCAGCAGTGAATCGGACCTAGCGATCTCCTACAATGAGCAGTTCTTC.

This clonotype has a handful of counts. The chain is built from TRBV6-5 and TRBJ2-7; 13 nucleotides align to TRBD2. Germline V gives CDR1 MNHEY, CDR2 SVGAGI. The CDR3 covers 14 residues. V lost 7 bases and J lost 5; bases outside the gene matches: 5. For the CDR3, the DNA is TGTGCCAGCACCACGGGACTAGCGGGAAACGAGCAGTACTTC. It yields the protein CASTTGLAGNEQYF.

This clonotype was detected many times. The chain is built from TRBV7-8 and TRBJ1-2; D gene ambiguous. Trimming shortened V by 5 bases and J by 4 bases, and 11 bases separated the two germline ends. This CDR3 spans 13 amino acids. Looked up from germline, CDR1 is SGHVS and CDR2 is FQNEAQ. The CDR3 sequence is CASSLRTLYGYTF. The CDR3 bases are TGTGCCAGCAGCCTCAGAACCCTCTATGGCTACACCTTC. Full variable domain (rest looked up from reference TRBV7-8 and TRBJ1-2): GAGVSQSPRYKVAKRGQDVALRCDPISGHVSLFWYQQALGQGPEFLTYFQNEAQLDKSGLPSDRFFAERPEGSVSTLKIQRTQQEDSAVYLCASSLRTLYGYTFGSGTRLTVV.

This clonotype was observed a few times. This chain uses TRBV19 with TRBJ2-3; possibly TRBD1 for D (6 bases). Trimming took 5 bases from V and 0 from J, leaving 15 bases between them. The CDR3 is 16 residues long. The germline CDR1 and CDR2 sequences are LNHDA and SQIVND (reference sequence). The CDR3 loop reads CASSWTARSSTDTQYF. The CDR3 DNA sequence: TGTGCCAGTAGTTGGACAGCCCGGAGTAGCACAGATACGCAGTATTTT.